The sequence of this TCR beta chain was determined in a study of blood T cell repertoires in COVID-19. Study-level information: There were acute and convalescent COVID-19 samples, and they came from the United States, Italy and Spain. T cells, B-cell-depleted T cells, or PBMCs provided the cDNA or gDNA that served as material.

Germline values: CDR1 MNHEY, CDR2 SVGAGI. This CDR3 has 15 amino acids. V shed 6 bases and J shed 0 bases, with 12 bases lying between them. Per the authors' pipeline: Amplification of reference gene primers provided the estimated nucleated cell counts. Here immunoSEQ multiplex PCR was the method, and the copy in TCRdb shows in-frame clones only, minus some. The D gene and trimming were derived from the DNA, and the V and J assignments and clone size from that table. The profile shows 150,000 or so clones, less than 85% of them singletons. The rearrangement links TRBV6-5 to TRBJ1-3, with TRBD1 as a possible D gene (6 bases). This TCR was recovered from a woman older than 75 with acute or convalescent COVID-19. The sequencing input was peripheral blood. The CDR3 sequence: CASRQQGISGNTIYF. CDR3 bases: TGTGCCAGCAGACAACAGGGCATCTCTGGAAACACCATATATTTT.